This TCR beta chain was observed in a study of monozygotic twins with inflammatory bowel disease. TCRdb re-called the 5' RACE reads and catalogs CDR3 proteins one per entry, DNA excluded. The specimen's table records about 380,000 distinct CDR3 sequences. Germline V gene data show CDR1 as MNHEY and CDR2 as SVGEGT. The CDR3 consists of 15 residues. The receptor's source is a human donor with ulcerative colitis or Crohn's disease, or a healthy co-twin of an affected twin (not recorded which). Sequencing used blood. This chain connects TRBV6-2 or TRBV6-3 to TRBJ2-1; absent DNA, TCRdb's TRBD2 call cannot be checked. The CDR3 spells CASTPAGGPSNEQFF.